These 14 T cell receptor beta chains share one sample of origin, sequenced in a study of blood T cell repertoires in COVID-19. The table came from immunoSEQ multiplex PCR; TCRdb's copy has only in-frame clones and leaves some out. Of 85,000 to 120,000 clones listed, 60% to 80% are singletons. Input material: peripheral blood. These receptors were taken from a human donor with acute or convalescent COVID-19. The donor label of this sample is uncertain.

The chain is built from TRBV30 and TRBJ1-1; D is undetermined. The germline gives CDR1 GTSNPN, CDR2 SVGIG (reference sequence). The CDR3 has 12 residues. Trimming cost V 6 bases and J 4 bases, with 12 bases left between them. This chain's CDR3 is CACNRAGTEAFF. The CDR3 coding sequence is TGTGCCTGTAATCGGGCGGGCACTGAAGCTTTCTTT.

This clone was counted only a few times. V usage is TRBV3-1 (or the pseudogene TRBV3-2) and J usage is TRBJ2-3; D is possibly TRBD2 (5 bases). The ends were cut back, 4 bases at V and 1 base at J, with 15 bases in the middle. The CDR3 consists of 16 residues. CDR1 is LGHDT and CDR2 is YNNKEL in the germline V gene (reference sequence). The CDR3 here is CASSPRVGERTDTQYF. The CDR3 coding sequence is TGTGCCAGCAGCCCCCGAGTCGGGGAGCGCACAGATACGCAGTATTTT.

V usage is TRBV12-5 and J usage is TRBJ1-1; a weak D match, TRBD1 (6 bases). This CDR3 has 16 residues. Trimming stripped 0 bases from V and 1 base from J, with 12 bases between. CDR1 and CDR2 (germline): LGHNT, FRNRAP. Written as DNA, the CDR3 is TGTGCTAGTGGTTTGGTACAGGGACGCGGGAACACTGAAGCTTTCTTT. Protein: CASGLVQGRGNTEAFF.

This rearrangement joins TRBV6-5 to TRBJ1-6, with D hard to call. The CDR3 length is 13 residues. The germline V gene encodes CDR1 MNHEY and CDR2 SVGAGI. V was trimmed by 2 bases and J by 12 bases, leaving 11 bases between them. CDR3 in amino acids: CASSYTRLGPLHF. The CDR3 coding sequence is TGTGCCAGCAGTTACACCCGACTCGGACCCCTCCACTTT.

V and J are TRBV6-5 and TRBJ1-1, with TRBD1 matching over 8 bases. CDR1 and CDR2 from the germline V gene are MNHEY and SVGAGI. The CDR3 spans 15 residues. V shed 4 bases and J 3 bases; nucleotides not matched to a gene: 7. DNA of the CDR3: TGTGCCAGCAGTTCCTCCAGGGGGCGCGACACTGAAGCTTTCTTT. Translating gives CASSSSRGRDTEAFF.

This clone was seen more than once but under ten times. The genes are TRBV6-1 and TRBJ1-5; tentatively, D is TRBD1 (6 bases). Germline V gives CDR1 MNHNS, CDR2 SASEGT. This CDR3 spans 14 amino acids. V lost 1 base to trimming and J lost 5 bases, with 9 bases between them. The CDR3 region is CASSEGGGYQPQHF. The CDR3 bases are TGTGCCAGCAGTGAAGGGGGGGGCTATCAGCCCCAGCATTTT.

The rearrangement joins TRBV12-3 or TRBV12-4 to TRBJ2-7; D gene uncertain. This CDR3 comprises 11 residues. Trimming shortened V by 4 bases and J by 2 bases, and 3 bases separated the two germline ends. The CDR3 protein is CASSSTYEQYF. The CDR3 region has the DNA TGTGCCAGCAGTTCCACCTACGAGCAGTACTTC.

This clone was picked up one time. J is TRBJ2-1 and V is TRBV10-2, with a tentative D call TRBD1 (6 bases). CDR3 length: 16 residues. Germline V lookup: CDR1 WSHSY, CDR2 SAAADI. The V gene lost 3 bases and the J gene lost 6 bases, with 18 bases spanning the gap. CDR3 amino acids: CASSDLTGARSNEQFF. The CDR3 DNA reads TGCGCCAGCAGTGATCTGACAGGCGCAAGGAGCAATGAGCAGTTCTTC.

A note on this clone: A far larger clone lies a single base away; this is likely a read error. The chain uses TRBV27 and TRBJ2-2, with D possibly matching TRBD2 (5 bases). The CDR3 spans 12 residues. The germline V gene has CDR1 MNHEY and CDR2 SMNVEV (reference sequence). V lost 6 bases and J 7 bases, leaving 9 bases between the germline ends. Here the CDR3 DNA reads TGTGCCAGCAGCCTGGGGAGCGGGGAGCTGTTTTTT. Translation: CASSLGSGELFF.

CDR3 protein: CASRLAGGPLYNEQFF. CDR3 sequence (DNA): TGCGCCAGCAGACTAGCGGGGGGGCCCCTATACAATGAGCAGTTCTTC. The chain joins TRBV5-1 to TRBJ2-1; 13 bases line up with TRBD2. The germline V gene has CDR1 SGHRS and CDR2 YFSETQ. V dropped 5 bases and J dropped 4; count of bases not matched to a gene: 6. This CDR3 spans 16 amino acids.

The chain joins TRBV20-1 to TRBJ2-7; 9 bases fit TRBD1. Germline V lookup: CDR1 DFQATT, CDR2 SNEGSKA (reference sequence). The CDR3 runs to 15 residues. V dropped 3 bases and J dropped 3; count of bases not matched to a gene: 9. The CDR3 protein is CSASPDRGIFYEQYF. DNA of the CDR3: TGCAGTGCTAGTCCCGACAGGGGGATATTCTACGAGCAGTACTTC.

The V gene is TRBV30, the J gene TRBJ2-1; D gene ambiguous. Germline assignment: CDR1 GTSNPN and CDR2 SVGIG (reference sequence). Trimming stripped 0 bases from V and 8 bases from J, with 11 bases between. CDR3 length: 13 residues. Written as DNA, the CDR3 is TGTGCCTGGAGTGTCGGTCTCCGCGATGAGCAGTTCTTC. It translates to CAWSVGLRDEQFF.

This clone was detected once. The chain couples TRBV4-2 to TRBJ2-5, with a weak D call TRBD1 (6 bases). V lost 1 base, J lost 5 bases, and 17 bases lay in between. The CDR3 length is 16 residues. Germline V gene sequence: CDR1 LGHNA, CDR2 YNFKEQ. CDR3 protein: CASSQGIRGEGETQYF. CDR3 coding DNA: TGTGCCAGCAGCCAAGGGATCAGGGGAGAGGGGGAGACCCAGTACTTC.

V is TRBV5-1 and J is TRBJ1-2; 7 nucleotides match TRBD1. The germline V gene has CDR1 SGHRS and CDR2 YFSETQ. This CDR3 contains 14 residues. J gave up 2 bases and V 6 bases, and 7 bases lay outside the gene matches. The CDR3 DNA follows: TGCGCCAGCAATAAAGGACAGGAGAACTATGGCTACACCTTC. Residues: CASNKGQENYGYTF.